Sequencing of this TCR beta chain was carried out in a study of T cell repertoires in cytomegalovirus infection. Study information: Signatures in public TCR beta sequences pointed to both CMV infection and matching HLA type.

This clonotype was counted many times. The antigen is undetermined. Findings and caveats of the study: The ex vivo response was dominated by HLA-C-restricted CMV-specific TCR beta clonotypes. The study identified carriers of CMV plus the relevant HLA from cumulative public TCR beta family frequency.

The CDR3 extends over 15 amino acids. CDR1 SGHNT and CDR2 YYREEE come from the germline V gene (reference sequence). Germline trimming cut 4 bases from V and 2 bases from J; bases unmatched to any gene: 7. TCRdb used MiXCR to reprocess the reads, holding one entry per CDR3 protein. The sample consists of fewer than 550,000 distinct CDR3 sequences, approximately 10% of them appearing once. The clonotype was recovered from a human donor in good health (CMV status not recorded). Some clones in this sample may be carry-over from other donors' samples. Sequenced material: PBMCs. This chain joins TRBV5-4 and TRBJ1-2, with TRBD1 identical over 8 bases. The DNA for the CDR3 is TGTGCCAGCAGCGGGATGGACAGGGTAAACTATGGCTACACCTTC. As protein: CASSGMDRVNYGYTF.